The 18 T cell receptor beta chains reported below all come from one sample, sequenced in a study of T cell changes during pregnancy in multiple sclerosis. Clones were read by immunoSEQ multiplex PCR, and TCRdb kept only the in-frame ones, dropping some. The data contain about 50,000 clones, 92% of them singletons. Specimen: CD4+ T cells from peripheral blood mononuclear cells, collected after pregnancy. The source is a female donor in good health, enrolled as a control in a pregnancy study.

The J gene is TRBJ1-2, the V gene TRBV19; D ambiguous. The CDR3 is 14 amino acids. Germline-derived CDR1 and CDR2 are LNHDA and SQIVND (reference sequence). Trimming stripped 7 bases from V and 4 bases from J, with 16 bases between. Written as DNA, the CDR3 is TGTGCCAGTACTAAATACGGAGTCGGCTATGGCTACACCTTC. Its translation: CASTKYGVGYGYTF.

This clone is a singleton in its sample. This chain connects TRBV6-5 to TRBJ1-2; TRBD1 might be the D (5 bases). This CDR3 has 15 amino acids. The V end was cut by 0 bases, the J end by 5 bases, with 13 bases between. Per germline, CDR1 MNHEY and CDR2 SVGAGI. The CDR3 region is CASSYSVFGGYGYTF. Written as DNA, the CDR3 is TGTGCCAGCAGTTACTCGGTCTTTGGGGGGTATGGCTACACCTTC.

This clone came up once. The chain links TRBV5-5 to TRBJ1-4, with 7 bases aligning to TRBD1. Trimming took 3 bases from V and 4 from J; bases not matched to a gene: 3. The CDR3 runs to 14 residues. Per the germline V gene, CDR1 is SGHKS and CDR2 is YYEKEE (reference sequence). This CDR3 is CASSSGQFNEKLFF. The CDR3 nucleotides read TGTGCCAGCAGCTCGGGACAGTTTAATGAAAAACTGTTTTTT.

DNA of the CDR3: TGTGCCAGCAGTTTATCAGGGGACACCGGCAATCAGCCCCAGCATTTT. It translates to CASSLSGDTGNQPQHF. The chain combines TRBV27 with TRBJ1-5; possible D gene TRBD1, 6 bases. Trimming took off 0 bases at V and 2 bases at J, with 11 bases between the two ends. The CDR3 totals 16 residues. Germline CDR1 reads MNHEY; CDR2 reads SMNVEV (reference sequence).

The CDR3 DNA reads as TGTGCCATCAGTCGCGGGGCCGGGGATACGCAGTATTTT. It is translated as CAISRGAGDTQYF. The V and J genes are TRBV10-3 and TRBJ2-3, with D possibly TRBD2 on 6 matching bases. The CDR3 has 13 residues. Germline V gene data show CDR1 as ENHRY and CDR2 as SYGVKD. V was cut by 5 bases and J by 6 bases, with 12 bases left in between.

The chain is built from TRBV6-1 and TRBJ2-1; 9 positions match TRBD2. CDR1 is MNHNS and CDR2 is SASEGT in the germline V gene. The CDR3 is 16 residues long. J lost 7 bases, V lost 4 bases, and 11 bases had no gene match. The DNA of the CDR3 is TGTGCCAGCAGTGCAGCTAGCGGGGCACTTACTAATGAGCAGTTCTTC. Translated, it gives CASSAASGALTNEQFF.

The chain is built from TRBV6-1 and TRBJ2-7; unclear D gene. The CDR3 is 11 residues long. Germline values: CDR1 MNHNS, CDR2 SASEGT. The V and J ends lost 8 bases and 4 bases respectively, with 9 bases between them. This CDR3 reads CASVNTYEQYF. The CDR3, as DNA: TGTGCCAGCGTTAACACATACGAGCAGTACTTC.

The rearrangement links TRBV5-6 to TRBJ2-1, with TRBD2 identical over 7 bases. Per the germline V gene, CDR1 is SGHDT and CDR2 is YYEEEE. CDR3 length equals 16 residues. J gave up 4 bases and V 3 bases, and 10 bases lay outside the gene matches. In nucleotides, the CDR3 is TGTGCCAGCAGCTACCTTGGCGGGGGAGCATACAATGAGCAGTTCTTC. Translating gives CASSYLGGGAYNEQFF.

The V and J genes are TRBV29-1 and TRBJ2-7; D is perhaps TRBD1 (5 bases). This CDR3 spans 12 amino acids. Germline V gives CDR1 SQVTM, CDR2 ANQGSEA. V was trimmed by 4 bases and J by 3 bases, leaving 10 bases between them. The CDR3 DNA reads TGCAGCGTTGGTTTAGGGGTCTACGAGCAGTACTTC. It yields the protein CSVGLGVYEQYF.

This chain uses TRBV19 with TRBJ1-2; 8 bases are a match to TRBD1. The CDR3 loop spans 16 amino acids. The V and J ends lost 7 bases and 7 bases, in that order; junction bases with no gene match: 17. The germline V gene has CDR1 LNHDA and CDR2 SQIVND (reference sequence). In nucleotides, the CDR3 is TGTGCCAGTACCCGAATGGACAGGGTAGGTCTCGGTGGCTACACCTTC. The encoded protein is CASTRMDRVGLGGYTF.

The chain recombines TRBV7-9 with TRBJ2-7; 8 bases fit TRBD1. Looked up from germline, CDR1 is SEHNR and CDR2 is FQNEAQ (reference sequence). This CDR3 has 13 amino acids. Trimming cost V 5 bases and J 6 bases; bases outside gene matches: 6. The CDR3 reads CASSRQGQGEQYF. As DNA, the CDR3 is TGTGCCAGCAGCCGACAGGGGCAAGGCGAGCAGTACTTC.

The chain is built from TRBV29-1 and TRBJ2-5, with 10 positions matching TRBD2. The CDR3 sequence is 14 residues long. Trimming took 5 bases from V and 5 from J; bases not matched to a gene: 8. CDR1 and CDR2 (germline): SQVTM, ANQGSEA. CDR3 nucleotides: TGCAGCGTTTGGGCTAGCGGGAGAGGGGAGACCCAGTACTTC. Its translation is CSVWASGRGETQYF.

The V gene is TRBV10-3, the J gene TRBJ1-3; TRBD1 agrees at 9 bases. CDR1 is ENHRY and CDR2 is SYGVKD in the germline V gene. J lost 4 bases, V lost 3 bases, and 10 bases had no gene match. CDR3 length equals 17 residues. CDR3 nucleotide sequence: TGTGCCATCAGTGATCCCGGGACAGGGTTGTCCGGAAACACCATATATTTT. Translating gives CAISDPGTGLSGNTIYF.

Points on this clone: The same CDR3 arises from other DNA sequences in this sample as well. This rearrangement joins TRBV5-1 to TRBJ1-1, with 12 bases lining up with TRBD1. From germline, CDR1 is SGHRS and CDR2 YFSETQ. The CDR3 totals 15 residues. The V gene end was trimmed by 3 bases and the J gene end by 6 bases; junction bases not matched to a gene: 6. The CDR3 sequence: CASSSGQGAPAEAFF. CDR3 nucleotide sequence: TGCGCCAGCAGCTCGGGACAGGGGGCGCCGGCTGAAGCTTTCTTT.

The chain joins TRBV27 to TRBJ2-1, with D tentatively TRBD2 (6 bases). V dropped 5 bases and J dropped 2 bases, with 13 bases sitting between them. This CDR3 has 15 amino acids. Germline V gene data show CDR1 as MNHEY and CDR2 as SMNVEV (reference sequence). CDR3 protein: CASSGPGSAYNEQFF. CDR3 DNA: TGTGCCAGCAGTGGCCCCGGGAGCGCCTACAATGAGCAGTTCTTC.

The chain is built from TRBV19 and TRBJ2-5, with 9 bases fitting TRBD2. V lost 4 bases, J lost 5 bases, and 5 bases stayed unmatched. This CDR3 spans 14 amino acids. Germline CDR1 and CDR2: LNHDA and SQIVND (reference sequence). The CDR3 region is CASSSGRAEETQYF. In DNA form, the CDR3 reads TGTGCCAGTAGTAGCGGGAGGGCCGAGGAGACCCAGTACTTC.

J is TRBJ2-3 and V is TRBV7-3; TRBD1 aligns across 7 bases. The CDR3 is 15 residues long. With 5 bases clipped from V and 0 bases from J, the junction kept 5 bases outside the gene matches. Germline lookup yields CDR1 SGHTA and CDR2 FQGTGA. The CDR3 protein is CASSPGTVSTDTQYF. CDR3 in DNA: TGTGCCAGCAGCCCGGGGACAGTAAGCACAGATACGCAGTATTTT.

The chain carries TRBV27 and TRBJ1-2; D might be TRBD1 (5 bases). V shed 8 bases and J shed 4 bases, with 23 bases lying between them. This CDR3 has 16 amino acids. Germline loops: CDR1 MNHEY, CDR2 SMNVEV (reference sequence). The CDR3 DNA reads TGTGCCAGCGCCACAGTGGGGGGGTTTGTCTTCTATGGCTACACCTTC. Protein product: CASATVGGFVFYGYTF.